The entry below gives a single T cell receptor (beta chain) sequence along with its context. Its antigen is unidentified. Time point of the sample: sample taken at primary tumor resection. Researchers sequenced whole RNA taken from tumor, nontumor lung or frozen PBMC without sorting. This entry belongs to a study of spatial heterogeneity in lung cancer. Study-wide context: As counted in raw reads, each unique TCR and UMI combination appeared more than ten times on average. Study-wide points: At tumor resection, ubiquitous expanded TCRs were detected in blood more often than later.

Every TCR cDNA molecule bore its own unique molecular identifier. In TCRdb, the 5' RACE reads were re-called with MiXCR into one record per CDR3 protein. This repertoire shows about 11,000 distinct CDR3 sequences, 15% to 20% found once; its top ten account for roughly 52%. Sequenced material: PBMCs, taken at surgery. The source is a male donor with early-stage non-small cell lung cancer.

The CDR3, as DNA: TGTGCCACCAGTGATGGTTATCAGCAGTTCTTC. Amino acids: CATSDGYQQFF. The V gene is TRBV24-1, the J gene TRBJ2-1; D call uncertain. The CDR3 is made up of 11 amino acids. V lost 3 bases and J 11 bases, leaving 7 bases between the germline ends. The V gene's germline CDR1 is KGHDR and CDR2 SFDVKD.